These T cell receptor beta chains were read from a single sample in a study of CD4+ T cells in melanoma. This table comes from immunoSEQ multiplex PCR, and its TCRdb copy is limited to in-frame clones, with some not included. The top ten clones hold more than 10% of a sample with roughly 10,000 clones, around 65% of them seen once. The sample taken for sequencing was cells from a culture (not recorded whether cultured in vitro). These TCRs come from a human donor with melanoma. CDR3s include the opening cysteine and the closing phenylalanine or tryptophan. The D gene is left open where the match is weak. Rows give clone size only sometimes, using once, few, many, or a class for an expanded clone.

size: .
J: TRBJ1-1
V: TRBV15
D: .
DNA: TGTGCCACCTCGACAGATTCGAACACTGAAGCTTTCTTT
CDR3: CATSTDSNTEAFF

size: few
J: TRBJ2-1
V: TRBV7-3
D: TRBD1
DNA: TGTGCCAGCAGCCTCACAGGGGGCCCCTACAATGAGCAGTTCTTC
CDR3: CASSLTGGPYNEQFF

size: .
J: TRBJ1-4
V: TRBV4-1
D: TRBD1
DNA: TGCGCCAGCAGCCAAGGTCTCAGGGGGCATGGTAATGAAAAACTGTTTTTT
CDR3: CASSQGLRGHGNEKLFF

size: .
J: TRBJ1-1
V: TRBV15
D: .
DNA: TGTGCCACCAGCAGACACCAGGGGAACACTGAAGCTTTCTTT
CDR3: CATSRHQGNTEAFF

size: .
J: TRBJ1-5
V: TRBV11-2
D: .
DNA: TGTGCCAGCAGCTTAGAGATTAGCAATCAGCCCCAGCATTTT
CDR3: CASSLEISNQPQHF

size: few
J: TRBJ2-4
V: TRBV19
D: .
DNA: TGTGCCAGTGGATCGACAGGTAGCATTCAGTACTTC
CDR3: CASGSTGSIQYF

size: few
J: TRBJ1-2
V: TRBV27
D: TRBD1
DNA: TGTGCCAGCAGGGGACAGGGTTATGGCTACACCTTC
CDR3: CASRGQGYGYTF

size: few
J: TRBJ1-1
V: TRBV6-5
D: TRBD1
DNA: TGTGCCAGCATAGACAGGGGGGAAGCTTTCTTT
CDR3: CASIDRGEAFF

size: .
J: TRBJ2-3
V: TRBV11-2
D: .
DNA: TGTGCCAGCAGCTCAGGCCGCTATGCGGATACGCAGTATTTT
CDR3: CASSSGRYADTQYF

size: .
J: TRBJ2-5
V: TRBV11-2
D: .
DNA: TGTGCCAGCAGCCGTAACCTCGGGACCGGTTGGGAGACCCAGTACTTC
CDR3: CASSRNLGTGWETQYF

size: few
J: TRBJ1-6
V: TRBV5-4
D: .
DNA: TGTGCCAGCAATCTAGGTGGACTGTCACCCCTCCACTTT
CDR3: CASNLGGLSPLHF

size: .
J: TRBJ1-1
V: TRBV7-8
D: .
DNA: TGTGCCAGCAGCGTGACGGTGAACACTGAAGCTTTCTTT
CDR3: CASSVTVNTEAFF

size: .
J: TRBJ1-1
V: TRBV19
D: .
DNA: TGTGCCAGTAGTGTGACCTTCACAGTCACTGAAGCTTTCTTT
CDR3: CASSVTFTVTEAFF

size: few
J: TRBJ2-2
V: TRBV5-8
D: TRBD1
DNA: TGTGCCAGCACCGGGACAGCGAACACCGGGGAGCTGTTTTTT
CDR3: CASTGTANTGELFF

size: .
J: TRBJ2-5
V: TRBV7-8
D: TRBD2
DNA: TGTGCCAGCAGCGCCCGACTAGCGGGGGAAGAGACCCAGTACTTC
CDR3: CASSARLAGEETQYF

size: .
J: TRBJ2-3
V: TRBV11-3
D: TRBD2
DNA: TGTGCCAGCAGCCCGACTAGCGGGGGGGGCACAGATACGCAGTATTTT
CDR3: CASSPTSGGGTDTQYF